The source of this T cell receptor (beta chain) is a study of blood T cell repertoires in COVID-19. Study summary: Both acute and convalescent COVID-19 samples were obtained from the United States, Italy and Spain. In each case, the material was cDNA or gDNA derived from T cells, B-cell-depleted T cells, or PBMCs.

Per the study methods: Nucleated cell number was recorded as an estimate derived from reference gene primer amplification. Profiling relied on immunoSEQ multiplex PCR, and the TCRdb table lists in-frame clones only, not all of them. V and J calls and clone size are as listed in that table; D and trimming were resolved from the DNA. This table holds 95,000 or so clones, over 75% found once. The source is an elderly man with active or convalescent COVID-19. Sequencing was done on a sample of peripheral blood.

CDR3 DNA: TGTGCCAGCAGCCAGGACAGGGGGCTTACCTACGAGCAGTACTTC. The encoded protein is CASSQDRGLTYEQYF. The V and J genes are TRBV6-5 and TRBJ2-7; TRBD1 matches 11 bases. Trimming took 6 bases from V and 2 from J; bases not matched to a gene: 6. The CDR3 has 15 residues. CDR1 is MNHEY, CDR2 SVGAGI, per germline.